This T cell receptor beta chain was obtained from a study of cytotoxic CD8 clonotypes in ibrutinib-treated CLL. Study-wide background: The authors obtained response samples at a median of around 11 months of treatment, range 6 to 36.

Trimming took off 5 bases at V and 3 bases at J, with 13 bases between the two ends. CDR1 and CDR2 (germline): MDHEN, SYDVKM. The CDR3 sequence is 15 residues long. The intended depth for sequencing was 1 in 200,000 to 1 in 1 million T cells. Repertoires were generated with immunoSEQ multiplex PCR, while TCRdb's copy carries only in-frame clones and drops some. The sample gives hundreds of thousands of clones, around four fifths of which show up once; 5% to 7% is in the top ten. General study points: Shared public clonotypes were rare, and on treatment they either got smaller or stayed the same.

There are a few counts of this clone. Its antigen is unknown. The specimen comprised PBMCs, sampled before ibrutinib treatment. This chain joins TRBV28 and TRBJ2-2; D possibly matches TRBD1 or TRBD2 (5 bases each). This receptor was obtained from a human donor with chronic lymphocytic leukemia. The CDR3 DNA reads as TGTGCCAGCAGTCCCTCCGGGACCCACACCGGGGAGCTGTTTTTT. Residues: CASSPSGTHTGELFF.